Shown below are 20 T cell receptor beta chains from a single sample sequenced in a study of blood T cells in healthy people across ages. Alongside a J-beta primer mix, a sample-barcoded 5' primer served in a second PCR lasting 7 to 11 cycles. Each CDR3 protein gets one entry after TCRdb re-called the 5' RACE reads with MiXCR. This table has some 1.5 million distinct CDR3 sequences, roughly 30% appearing once. Specimen: blood. The receptors shown here come from a woman aged 25 to 39 in good health.

This clonotype has ten or more counts. The chain carries TRBV2 and TRBJ2-3; D is uncertain. CDR1 is SNHLY and CDR2 is FYNNEI in the germline V gene. The CDR3 runs to 14 residues. The ends were cut back, 3 bases at V and 2 bases at J, with 9 bases in the middle. The CDR3 sequence is CASSDGAPTDTQYF. Written as DNA, the CDR3 is TGTGCCAGCAGTGACGGTGCTCCCACAGATACGCAGTATTTT.

CDR3 sequence: CASSLVSGGVDTQYF. DNA for the CDR3: TGTGCCAGCAGCTTAGTAAGCGGGGGAGTTGATACGCAGTATTTT. This sequence joins TRBV7-2 and TRBJ2-3; TRBD2 aligns across 8 bases. Germline V lookup: CDR1 SGHTA, CDR2 FQGNSA. After removal of 1 base from V and 6 bases from J, the junction contained 6 bases not matched to a gene. The CDR3 is 15 residues long.

This clonotype was seen a handful of times. A junction boundary mismatches the germline segment, possibly from a read error. J is TRBJ1-6 and V is TRBV9; the match to TRBD1 covers 9 bases. Looked up from germline, CDR1 is SGDLS and CDR2 is YYNGEE. There are 17 residues in the CDR3. CDR3 amino acids: CASSVAPGQGLESPLHF. The CDR3, as DNA: TGTGCCAGTAGCGTAGCCCCGGGACAGGGATTGGAGTCACCCCTCCACTTT.

CDR3 sequence (DNA): TGCGCCAGCAGCGGAGGGACAGGGGGCCACACTGAAGCTTTCTTT. Protein product: CASSGGTGGHTEAFF. The V call is TRBV5-1, the J call TRBJ1-1, with 12 bases aligning to TRBD1. The CDR3 is 15 amino acids. Germline assignment: CDR1 SGHRS and CDR2 YFSETQ. The junction had 4 bases not matched to a gene; V was cut back by 4 bases and J by 3 bases.

This clonotype was recorded a few times. This chain links TRBV5-1 with TRBJ2-4; D is perhaps TRBD1 or TRBD2 (6 bases each). Germline CDR1 is SGHRS and CDR2 is YFSETQ. V gave up 4 bases and J gave up 15 bases, with 17 bases separating them. The CDR3 runs to 12 residues. The CDR3 coding sequence is TGCGCCAGCAGCCAAGAACAGGGACTTCCGTACTTC. Translation: CASSQEQGLPYF.

This clonotype turned up a few times. V is TRBV4-1 and J is TRBJ1-2; perhaps TRBD1 as D (5 bases). V was cut by 2 bases and J by 4 bases, with 17 bases left in between. The length of the CDR3 is 16 residues. Per germline, CDR1 MGHRA and CDR2 YSYEKL. The CDR3 sequence: CASSQLGEAGGYGYTF. Written as DNA, the CDR3 is TGCGCCAGCAGCCAATTAGGGGAGGCAGGCGGCTATGGCTACACCTTC.

This clonotype was observed many times. The rearrangement links TRBV6-5 to TRBJ1-6, with TRBD1 matching 9 bases. V was clipped by 5 bases and J by 6 bases; unmatched bases: 2. The CDR3 loop spans 14 amino acids. Looked up from germline, CDR1 is MNHEY and CDR2 is SVGAGI. CDR3 sequence reads: CASSQDRGNSPLHF. The CDR3, as DNA: TGTGCCAGCAGTCAGGACAGGGGTAATTCACCCCTCCACTTT.

This clonotype was picked up a small number of times. This rearrangement joins TRBV6-5 to TRBJ1-2; D possibly corresponds to TRBD1 (5 bases). V lost 7 bases to trimming and J lost 4 bases, with 19 bases between them. The CDR3 is 15 amino acids. Germline CDR1 reads MNHEY; CDR2 reads SVGAGI. The CDR3 DNA is TGTGCCAGCATCTCCGGGGCAGTTCCTTCCTATGGCTACACCTTC. Protein sequence: CASISGAVPSYGYTF.

A few counts support this clonotype. The chain has TRBV28 and TRBJ2-5; 8 bases map to TRBD2. This CDR3 region has 16 residues. J was trimmed by 3 bases and V by 3 bases; bases with no gene match: 9. The germline V gene encodes CDR1 MDHEN and CDR2 SYDVKM. The CDR3 region is CASSFSWISGKETQYF. The CDR3 DNA reads TGTGCCAGCAGTTTTTCATGGATTAGCGGGAAAGAGACCCAGTACTTC.

There are a few counts of this clonotype. This chain connects TRBV7-9 to TRBJ2-7; 7 bases are shared with TRBD2. The CDR3 has 14 amino acids. V shed 7 bases, J shed 5 bases, and the junction held 11 bases outside the gene matches. Germline-derived CDR1 and CDR2 are SEHNR and FQNEAQ (reference sequence). The CDR3 sequence: CASTYGGRWDEQYF. The CDR3 nucleotides are TGTGCCAGCACTTACGGCGGGAGATGGGACGAGCAGTACTTC.

The chain couples TRBV3-1 to TRBJ2-3, with TRBD2 matching over 7 bases. The germline gives CDR1 LGHDT, CDR2 YNNKEL (reference sequence). The CDR3 is 15 residues long. The junction had 3 bases not matched to a gene; V was cut back by 2 bases and J by 1 base. In DNA form, the CDR3 reads TGTGCCAGCAGCCAATCCCTAGCGGGCACAGATACGCAGTATTTT. Protein product: CASSQSLAGTDTQYF.

The chain links TRBV20-1 to TRBJ2-5; D is unclear. Germline CDR1 reads DFQATT; CDR2 reads SNEGSKA (reference sequence). V was cut by 5 bases and J by 5 bases, with 18 bases left in between. This CDR3 has 14 residues. CDR3 sequence (DNA): TGCAGTGCTCCCTGGACCGGACGTGAGGAGACCCAGTACTTC. Translated, it gives CSAPWTGREETQYF.

A few counts support this clonotype. This sequence joins TRBV12-3 or TRBV12-4 and TRBJ2-7, with a tentative D call TRBD2 (5 bases). The CDR3 is 14 residues long. Trimming took off 4 bases at V and 5 bases at J, with 15 bases between the two ends. DNA for the CDR3: TGTGCCAGCAGTTACCATGGACTTACTCACGAGCAGTACTTC. Protein product: CASSYHGLTHEQYF.

The chain couples TRBV7-9 to TRBJ2-5; unclear D gene. Germline CDR1 reads SEHNR; CDR2 reads FQNEAQ (reference sequence). V dropped 2 bases and J dropped 5 bases, with 18 bases sitting between them. The CDR3 extends over 16 amino acids. The CDR3 DNA follows: TGTGCCAGCAGCTTAAACCTGAACGGGCCGCGGGAGACCCAGTACTTC. It translates to CASSLNLNGPRETQYF.

Of note for this clonotype: A much larger clone differs by one base, so this may be a read error. The chain recombines TRBV7-2 with TRBJ2-3, with 12 bases lining up with TRBD2. Losses at the gene ends were 5 bases for V and 0 bases for J; bases not matched to a gene: 3. The CDR3 is 16 amino acids. Germline assignment: CDR1 SGHTA and CDR2 FQGNSA. Written as DNA, the CDR3 is TGTGCCAGCAGCCCTAGCGGGAGGGCCAGCACAGATACGCAGTATTTT. Its protein is CASSPSGRASTDTQYF.

The rearrangement uses TRBV28 and TRBJ1-4; D not resolved. Germline V gene lookup returns CDR1 MDHEN and CDR2 SYDVKM. The CDR3 sequence is 16 residues long. Trimming stripped 7 bases from V and 3 bases from J, with 18 bases between. The CDR3 reads CASTRRGNRANEKLFF. Written as DNA, the CDR3 is TGTGCCAGCACCCGTCGAGGTAACCGGGCTAATGAAAAACTGTTTTTT.

This clonotype was seen a few times. This sequence joins TRBV7-6 and TRBJ2-3, with no clear D. Germline CDR1 and CDR2: SGHVS and FNYEAQ. The V gene lost 3 bases and the J gene lost 7 bases, with 11 bases spanning the gap. The CDR3 has 13 amino acids. The CDR3 bases are TGTGCCAGCAGCTTCTCCCAGCTAAATACGCAGTATTTT. Translated, it gives CASSFSQLNTQYF.

This clonotype has a handful of counts. The CDR3 DNA reads as TGTGCCAGCAACTCCTTGGGAGGGACTGCTGGAGAGCAGTACTTC. Its protein is CASNSLGGTAGEQYF. The chain uses TRBV7-9 and TRBJ2-7; TRBD2 matches 7 bases. CDR1 SEHNR and CDR2 FQNEAQ come from the germline V gene (reference sequence). The CDR3 extends over 15 amino acids. The J segment lost 7 bases and the V segment lost 7 bases, leaving 16 bases of the junction unmatched.

This chain links TRBV15 with TRBJ2-4; TRBD1 agrees at 12 bases. CDR3 length: 16 amino acids. The germline V gene encodes CDR1 LNHNV and CDR2 YYDKDF (reference sequence). V was clipped by 1 base and J by 13 bases; unmatched bases: 11. CDR3 bases: TGTGCCACCAGCAGAGCTGGGACAGGGGGCTACAATGAGCAGTACTTC. This encodes CATSRAGTGGYNEQYF. Full variable domain (remainder filled in from reference TRBV15 and TRBJ2-4): DAMVIQNPRYQVTQFGKPVTLSCSQTLNHNVMYWYQQKSSQAPKLLFHYYDKDFNNEADTPDNFQSRRPNTSFCFLDIRSPGLGDTAMYLCATSRAGTGGYNEQYFGAGTRLSVL.

The V gene is TRBV2, the J gene TRBJ1-2, with no clear D. CDR1 is SNHLY, CDR2 FYNNEI, per germline. The CDR3 loop spans 14 amino acids. V lost 2 bases and J lost 6, with 13 bases in between. CDR3: CASSERSLGNGYTF. CDR3 nucleotides: TGTGCCAGCAGTGAAAGGTCGTTGGGAAATGGCTACACCTTC.